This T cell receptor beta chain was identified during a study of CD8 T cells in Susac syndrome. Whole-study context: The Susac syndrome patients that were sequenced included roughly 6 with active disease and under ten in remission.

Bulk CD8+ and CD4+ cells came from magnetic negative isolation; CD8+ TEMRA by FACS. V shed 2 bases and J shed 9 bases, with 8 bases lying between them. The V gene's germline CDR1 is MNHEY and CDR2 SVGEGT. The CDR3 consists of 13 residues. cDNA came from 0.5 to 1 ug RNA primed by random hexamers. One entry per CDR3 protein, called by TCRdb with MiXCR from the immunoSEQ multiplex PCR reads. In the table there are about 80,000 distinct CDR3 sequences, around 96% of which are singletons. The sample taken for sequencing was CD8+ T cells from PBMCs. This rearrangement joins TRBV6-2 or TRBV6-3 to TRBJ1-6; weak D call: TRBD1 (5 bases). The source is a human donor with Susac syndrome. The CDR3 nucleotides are TGTGCCAGCAGTTACACCGGGGGTTCACCCCTCCACTTT. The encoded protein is CASSYTGGSPLHF.